The present T cell receptor beta chain was sequenced within a study of blood T cell repertoires in COVID-19. In the study overall: Researchers got acute and convalescent COVID-19 samples from the United States, Italy and Spain. The cDNA or gDNA used as material had been derived from T cells, B-cell-depleted T cells, or PBMCs.

The data were produced by immunoSEQ multiplex PCR, yet TCRdb's version contains in-frame clones alone and is incomplete. The sample shows about 190,000 clones, 84% of them seen only once. V was cut by 3 bases and J by 2 bases, with 3 bases left in between. This CDR3 contains 12 residues. The germline gives CDR1 MDHEN, CDR2 SYDVKM. The sample comprised peripheral blood. The chain uses TRBV28 and TRBJ2-3; D is undetermined. This TCR was recovered from a man aged 25 to 45 with active or convalescent COVID-19. CDR3: CASSFSTDTQYF. The CDR3 nucleotides are TGTGCCAGCAGTTTCTCCACAGATACGCAGTATTTT.